The rows below give T cell receptor beta chains drawn from one sample of a study of T cell changes during pregnancy in multiple sclerosis. TCRdb keeps only in-frame clones here, not all; method: immunoSEQ multiplex PCR. The data contain more than 45,000 clones, around 92% of them seen just once; the ten biggest clones take up less than 0.65%. The sample was CD4+ T cells from peripheral blood mononuclear cells, taken after pregnancy. Receptors were obtained from a female donor with multiple sclerosis, enrolled in a pregnancy study. CDR3s leave out the opening cysteine and the closing phenylalanine or tryptophan. The D gene is left open where the match is weak.

D	V	J	CDR3
.	TRBV11-2	TRBJ2-7	ASSLGTLLEVPEQY
.	TRBV7-2	TRBJ1-1	ASSLGRLNTEAF
TRBD2	TRBV27	TRBJ2-1	ASSLGTSGIILYNEQF
TRBD1	TRBV6-6	TRBJ2-6	ASSYPTGSGANVLT
TRBD1	TRBV5-1	TRBJ2-7	ASSHTGASYEQY
TRBD2	TRBV7-9	TRBJ2-2	ATTREHTGELF
.	TRBV5-4	TRBJ2-1	ASSFGGLNNEQF
TRBD2	TRBV10-3	TRBJ2-7	AISARTGGTSNRLAGGSYEQY
.	TRBV18	TRBJ1-5	ASSYRVDNIGNQPQH
.	TRBV7-2	TRBJ2-3	ASSTQRRADTQY
.	TRBV27	TRBJ2-1	ASSRSRDLYNEQF
TRBD1	TRBV6-1	TRBJ2-7	ASSYSGGEQY
.	TRBV19	TRBJ2-2	ASTRTLGTGELF
TRBD1	TRBV6-5	TRBJ2-1	ASSGLDRVYNEQF
TRBD2	TRBV7-3	TRBJ2-1	ASSVSGNGGEQF
TRBD2	TRBV15	TRBJ2-5	ATSQAGGSGETQY
.	TRBV28	TRBJ2-2	ASSGQNTGELF
.	TRBV27	TRBJ2-1	ASSSMTSSSYNEQF
TRBD2	TRBV19	TRBJ2-3	ASKRTSGITDTQY
.	TRBV7-2	TRBJ2-7	ASSLDRGKAYEQY
TRBD1	TRBV28	TRBJ1-6	ASSPMTGLNSPLH
TRBD1	TRBV19	TRBJ1-5	ASNLRDSHQPQH
.	TRBV19	TRBJ1-5	ASSPRVYQPQH
.	TRBV11-3	TRBJ2-7	ASSLGHPGEEQY
.	TRBV7-8	TRBJ2-1	ASSPTEGGYNEQF
TRBD1	TRBV7-3	TRBJ1-2	ASSLTGTGVDYGYT
TRBD2	TRBV9	TRBJ2-2	ASSVAVSGRTGELF
TRBD1	TRBV6-5	TRBJ1-1	ASSYSGTGVLEAF
.	TRBV29-1	TRBJ1-3	SVELNPGNTIY
.	TRBV6-5	TRBJ1-4	ASRDTGWDEKLF
.	TRBV1	TRBJ1-2	TSSQDGSRKIEIGYT
TRBD1	TRBV5-1	TRBJ2-7	ASSSKTGGGYEQY
TRBD2	TRBV30	TRBJ2-1	AWRLAGFLF
TRBD1	TRBV6-5	TRBJ1-1	ASSNVGQLNTEAF
.	TRBV28	TRBJ1-3	ASTPRGDLGNTIY
TRBD2	TRBV27	TRBJ2-1	ASSPLPPLAGGEDEQF
.	TRBV30	TRBJ1-2	AWTRVSGYT
TRBD2	TRBV6-5	TRBJ2-5	ASSIGTSQKTQY